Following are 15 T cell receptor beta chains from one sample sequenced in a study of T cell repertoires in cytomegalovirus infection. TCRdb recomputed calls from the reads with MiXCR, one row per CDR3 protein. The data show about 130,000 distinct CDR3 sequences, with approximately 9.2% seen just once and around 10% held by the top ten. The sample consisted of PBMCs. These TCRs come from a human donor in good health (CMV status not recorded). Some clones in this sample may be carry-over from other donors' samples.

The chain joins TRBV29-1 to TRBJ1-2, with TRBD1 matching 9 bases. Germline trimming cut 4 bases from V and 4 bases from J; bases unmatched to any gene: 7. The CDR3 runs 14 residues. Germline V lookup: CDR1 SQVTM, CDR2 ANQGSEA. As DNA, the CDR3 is TGCAGCGTTGTGGTGGGACAGGGTACCTATGGCTACACCTTC. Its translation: CSVVVGQGTYGYTF.

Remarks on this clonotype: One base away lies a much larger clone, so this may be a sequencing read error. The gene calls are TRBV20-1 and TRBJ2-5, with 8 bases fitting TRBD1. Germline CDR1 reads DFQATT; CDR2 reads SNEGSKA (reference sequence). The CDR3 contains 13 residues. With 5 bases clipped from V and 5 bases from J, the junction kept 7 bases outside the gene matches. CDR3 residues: CSAGSGGWETQYF. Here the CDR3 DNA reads TGCAGTGCTGGTTCAGGGGGCTGGGAGACCCAGTACTTC.

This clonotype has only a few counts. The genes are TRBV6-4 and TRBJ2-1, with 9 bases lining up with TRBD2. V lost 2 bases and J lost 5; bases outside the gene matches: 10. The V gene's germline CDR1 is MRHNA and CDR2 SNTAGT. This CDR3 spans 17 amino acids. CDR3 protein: CASSDPSSGLANNEQFF. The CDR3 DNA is TGTGCCAGCAGTGACCCGTCCTCGGGACTAGCCAACAATGAGCAGTTCTTC.

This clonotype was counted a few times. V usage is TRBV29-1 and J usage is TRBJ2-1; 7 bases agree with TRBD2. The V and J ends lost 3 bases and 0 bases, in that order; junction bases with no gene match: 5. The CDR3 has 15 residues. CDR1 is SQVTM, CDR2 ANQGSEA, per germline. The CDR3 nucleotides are TGCAGCGTTGAGGGACTAACCTACTCCTACAATGAGCAGTTCTTC. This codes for CSVEGLTYSYNEQFF.

The CDR3 loop is CASNPGTGRNGYTF. The CDR3 nucleotides read TGTGCCAGCAACCCTGGGACAGGGAGGAATGGCTACACCTTC. The chain employs TRBV28 and TRBJ1-2, with 9 nucleotides matching TRBD1. CDR1 is MDHEN, CDR2 SYDVKM, per germline. The CDR3 length is 14 residues. Trimming cost V 7 bases and J 6 bases; bases outside gene matches: 9.

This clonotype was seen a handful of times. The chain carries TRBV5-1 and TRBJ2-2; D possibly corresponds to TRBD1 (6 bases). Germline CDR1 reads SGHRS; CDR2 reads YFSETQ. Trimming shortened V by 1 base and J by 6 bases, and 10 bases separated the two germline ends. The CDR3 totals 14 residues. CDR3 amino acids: CASSLYQGPGELFF. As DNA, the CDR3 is TGCGCCAGCAGCTTGTATCAGGGGCCCGGGGAGCTGTTTTTT.

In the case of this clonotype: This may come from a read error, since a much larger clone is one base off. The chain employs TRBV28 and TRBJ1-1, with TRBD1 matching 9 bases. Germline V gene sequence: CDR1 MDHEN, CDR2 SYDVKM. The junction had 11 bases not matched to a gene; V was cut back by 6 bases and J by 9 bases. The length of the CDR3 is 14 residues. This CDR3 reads CASRKQGAVAQAFF. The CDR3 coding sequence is TGTGCCAGCAGAAAACAGGGGGCTGTCGCTCAAGCTTTCTTT.

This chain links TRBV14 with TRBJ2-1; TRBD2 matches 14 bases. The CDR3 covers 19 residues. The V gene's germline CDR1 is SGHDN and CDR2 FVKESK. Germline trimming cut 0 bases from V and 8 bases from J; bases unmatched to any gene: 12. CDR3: CASSQEQGLAGDPNDEQFF. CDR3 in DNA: TGTGCCAGCAGCCAAGAGCAGGGACTAGCGGGGGACCCGAACGATGAGCAGTTCTTC.

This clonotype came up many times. The CDR3 DNA reads as TGTGCCAGCAGCTCGGGATCGGGGAACACTGAAGCTTTCTTT. This sequence encodes CASSSGSGNTEAFF. The chain uses TRBV6-5 and TRBJ1-1, with unresolved D. The CDR3 runs 14 residues. V lost 6 bases and J 1 base, leaving 12 bases between the germline ends. Looked up from germline, CDR1 is MNHEY and CDR2 is SVGAGI.

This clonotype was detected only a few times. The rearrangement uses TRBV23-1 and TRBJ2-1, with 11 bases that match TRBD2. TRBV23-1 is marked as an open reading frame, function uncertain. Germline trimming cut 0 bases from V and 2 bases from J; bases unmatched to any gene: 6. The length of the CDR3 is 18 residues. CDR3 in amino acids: CASSQSVAGGPAYNEQFF. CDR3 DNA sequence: TGCGCCAGCAGTCAATCGGTAGCGGGGGGGCCCGCCTACAATGAGCAGTTCTTC.

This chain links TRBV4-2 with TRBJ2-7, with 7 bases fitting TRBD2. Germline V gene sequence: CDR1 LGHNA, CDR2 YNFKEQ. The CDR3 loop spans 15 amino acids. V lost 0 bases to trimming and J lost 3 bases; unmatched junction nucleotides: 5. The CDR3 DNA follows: TGTGCCAGCAGCCAAGATGGGGCGGGGGTCTACGAGCAGTACTTC. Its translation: CASSQDGAGVYEQYF.

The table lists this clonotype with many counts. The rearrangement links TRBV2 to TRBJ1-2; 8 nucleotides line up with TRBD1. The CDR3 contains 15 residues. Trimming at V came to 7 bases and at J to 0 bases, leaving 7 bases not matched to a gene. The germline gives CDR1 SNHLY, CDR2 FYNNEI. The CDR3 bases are TGTGCCAGCATTAAGGACAGGGCGACTAACTATGGCTACACCTTC. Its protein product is CASIKDRATNYGYTF.

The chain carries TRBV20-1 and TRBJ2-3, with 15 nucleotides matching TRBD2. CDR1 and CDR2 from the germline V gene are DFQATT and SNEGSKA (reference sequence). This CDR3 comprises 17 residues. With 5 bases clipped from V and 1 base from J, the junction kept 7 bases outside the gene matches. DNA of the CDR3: TGCAGTGCTTTAGACGGGACTAGCGGGGGGCGCACAGATACGCAGTATTTT. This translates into CSALDGTSGGRTDTQYF.

This CDR3 reads CSVTGLRLGNTEAFF. The CDR3 DNA sequence: TGCAGCGTTACAGGGCTAAGACTGGGAAACACTGAAGCTTTCTTT. The rearrangement uses TRBV29-1 and TRBJ1-1, with D perhaps TRBD1 (6 bases). The germline V gene has CDR1 SQVTM and CDR2 ANQGSEA. Deletions cut 5 bases from V and 2 bases from J, with 18 bases between. CDR3 length equals 15 residues. The full variable domain, completed using reference TRBV29-1 and TRBJ1-1, is SAVISQKPSRDICQRGTSLTIQCQVDSQVTMMFWYRQQPGQSLTLIATANQGSEATYESGFVIDKFPISRPNLTFSTLTVSNMSPEDSSIYLCSVTGLRLGNTEAFFGQGTRLTVV.

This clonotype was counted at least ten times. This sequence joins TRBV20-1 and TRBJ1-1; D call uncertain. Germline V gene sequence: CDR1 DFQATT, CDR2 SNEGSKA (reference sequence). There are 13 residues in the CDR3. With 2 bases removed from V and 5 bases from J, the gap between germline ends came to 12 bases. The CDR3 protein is CSARQDLGTEAFF. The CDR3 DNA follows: TGCAGTGCTAGACAGGATCTGGGGACTGAAGCTTTCTTT.